The T cell receptor beta chain described here comes from a study of blood T cell repertoires in COVID-19 (dated by TCRdb to about 2020). Regarding the study in general: Samples covering the acute and convalescent phases of COVID-19 were provided by collaborators in the United States, Italy and Spain. The repertoires were released in a freely available public database intended as a resource for research on the immune response to SARS-CoV-2. HLA class I and class II types, where available, came from metadata supplied by the sample provider rather than from assay-based typing. The dataset comprised deeply sampled blood TCRbeta repertoires from subjects exposed to, actively infected with, or recovered from COVID-19. A de-identified subject ID, COVID-19 status, age in years and sex were almost always included in the sample metadata. The samples were drawn from the first 160 participants of the ongoing ImmuneRACE study and from 1,254 subjects provided by 6 global collaborators. The material from the prospective study consisted of cDNA or gDNA derived from T cells, B-cell-depleted T cells, or PBMCs. Findings and caveats that apply to the study as a whole: Clinical and demographic metadata were provided uncurated, with the amount varying by source and participant.

Enrolling through a virtual design, the prospective study's participants ranged in age from roughly 18 to 95 years and lived across some 22 United States geographic areas. In the prospective study, participants were assigned to cohorts based on the clinical history participants reported in a screening survey and a study questionnaire. In the prospective study, mobile phlebotomists collected whole blood, serum and a nasopharyngeal or oropharyngeal swab from each participant. Additional blood draws and questionnaires over an approximately two-month period could optionally be provided by prospective study participants. Prospective study blood samples were shipped either frozen or at room temperature before DNA extraction. CDR1 SNHLY and CDR2 FYNNEI are derived from the germline V gene. The CDR3 measures 13 amino acids from cysteine to phenylalanine. CDR3 DNA is the only sequence kept; it has 39 bases, read in frame from the first base. A distance of 10 bases separates the germline ends of V and J, which lose 5 bases and 3 bases respectively.

TCRbeta CDR3 regions were amplified from genomic DNA by means of the immunoSEQ Assay, a bias-controlled multiplex PCR. As for the original processing: Within the assay, amplification of reference gene primers was used to estimate how many nucleated cells each sample contained. To quantify the absolute abundance of each unique TCRbeta CDR3 rearrangement, sequence reads were collapsed and filtered. Productive Simpson clonality was computed per sample as the square root of Simpson's diversity index over productive rearrangements. TCRdb limited this immuneACCESS table to in-frame rearrangements with V and J called. A share of clones is missing; checked studies link under half to unresolved V genes, and the rest is unexplained. That table gives V, J and clone size, and the DNA gave D and trimming. The sample data list around 450,000 clones, and roughly 87% of these were observed just once. The ten largest clonotypes hold 1.5% to 2% of the sample.

About this clone itself: The antigen it binds to is not known. It has no much larger one-base neighbor in the sample; base qualities were not kept.

The sequence was collected from a woman between 18 and 29 years old with acute COVID-19. The rearranged segments are TRBV2 and TRBJ1-2, and the D gene may be TRBD1, 6 bases matching. Source material: PBMCs or T cells enriched from blood (not recorded which). The CDR3 here reads CASSIAGDYGYTF. The bases read TGTGCCAGCAGTATAGCAGGGGACTATGGCTACACCTTC.